This T cell receptor (beta chain) was documented in a study of cytomegalovirus exposure and HLA in healthy donors. Findings of the study overall: According to a later analysis, TCR clusters from the first cohort tended to co-occur in the 120 or so validation repertoires. The listing of approximately 160 TCR beta chains classed them as cytomegalovirus-associated. In vitro experiments confirmed that three CMV-associated chains were specific for CMV antigens. Most TCR sequences were rare, but some public TCRs occurred in many donors.

Assay used: immunoSEQ multiplex PCR; TCRdb lists only in-frame clones, some missing. Among 55,000 to 65,000 clones listed, roughly 94% were seen once. To note about this clone: The antigen remains undetermined.

Sample: PBMCs. The receptor comes from a woman under 30 in good health and CMV-seropositive.

CDR3 sequence (DNA): TGTGCCAGCAGCCAAGAAGGGACTAGCTTCTACAATGAGCAGTTCTTC. This sequence encodes CASSQEGTSFYNEQFF. The chain recombines TRBV4-2 with TRBJ2-1; 9 nucleotides agree with TRBD2. V dropped 0 bases and J dropped 3; count of bases not matched to a gene: 3. Looked up from germline, CDR1 is LGHNA and CDR2 is YNFKEQ. This CDR3 spans 16 amino acids.